This T cell receptor beta chain was identified in a study of blood T cell repertoires in COVID-19. Study summary: The study drew acute and convalescent COVID-19 samples from the United States, Italy and Spain. The analysed material was cDNA or gDNA that came from T cells, B-cell-depleted T cells, or PBMCs.

This CDR3 has 18 amino acids. Germline CDR1 is KGHSH and CDR2 is LQKENI. The V and J ends lost 5 bases and 9 bases, in that order; junction bases with no gene match: 15. Authors' methods: The assay estimated nucleated cells by amplifying reference gene primers. Here immunoSEQ multiplex PCR was the method, and the copy in TCRdb shows in-frame clones only, minus some. V and J calls and clone size are those listed in that table; D and trimming were worked out from the DNA. The sample has 20,000 to 25,000 clones, roughly 80% seen once; the top ten hold 10% to 15%. The sequence was obtained from a man between 60 and 70 years old with active COVID-19. The rearrangement uses TRBV18 and TRBJ2-1; 14 bases map to TRBD2. The sequenced sample was peripheral blood. This chain's CDR3 is CASSALPGTSGRRAEQFF. The CDR3 coding sequence is TGTGCCAGCTCAGCTTTGCCCGGGACTAGCGGGAGAAGAGCTGAGCAGTTCTTC.